This record looks at one TCR beta chain sequence and its context. This record belongs to a study of blood T cell repertoires in COVID-19. Turning to the study itself: Samples of COVID-19 (acute and convalescent) were obtained from the United States, Italy and Spain.

Authors' analysis steps: The authors estimated nucleated cell counts from reference gene primer amplification. Only in-frame clones appear in the TCRdb table, and some are missing; sequencing was by immunoSEQ multiplex PCR. V and J calls and clone size come straight from that table; D and trimming were deduced from the DNA. The sample yields 200,000 to 300,000 clones, around 88% seen once. Germline assignment: CDR1 SGDLS and CDR2 YYNGEE. The V end was cut by 0 bases, the J end by 3 bases, with 13 bases between. This CDR3 is built from 15 residues. Source material: peripheral blood. The receptor was isolated from a man aged 25 to 45 with active or convalescent COVID-19. The chain has TRBV9 and TRBJ2-7; D is unresolved. For the CDR3, the DNA is TGTGCCAGCAGCGTAGATGTCTCTCCCTTCTACGAGCAGTACTTC. Residues: CASSVDVSPFYEQYF.